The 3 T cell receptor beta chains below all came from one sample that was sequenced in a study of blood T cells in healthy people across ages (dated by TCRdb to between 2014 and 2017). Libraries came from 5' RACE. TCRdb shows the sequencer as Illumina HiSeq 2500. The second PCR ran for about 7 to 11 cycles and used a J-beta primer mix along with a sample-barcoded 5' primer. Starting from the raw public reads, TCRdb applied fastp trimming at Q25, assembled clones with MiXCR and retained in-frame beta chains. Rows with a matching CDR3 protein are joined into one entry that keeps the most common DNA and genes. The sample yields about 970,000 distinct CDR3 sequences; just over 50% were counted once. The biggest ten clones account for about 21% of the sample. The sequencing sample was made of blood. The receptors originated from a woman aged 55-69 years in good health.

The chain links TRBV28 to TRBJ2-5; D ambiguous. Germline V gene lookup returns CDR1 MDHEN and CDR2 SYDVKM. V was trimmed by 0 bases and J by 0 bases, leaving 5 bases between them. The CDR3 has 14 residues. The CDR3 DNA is TGTGCCAGCAGTTTATGGGCAGACCAAGAGACCCAGTACTTC. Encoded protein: CASSLWADQETQYF.

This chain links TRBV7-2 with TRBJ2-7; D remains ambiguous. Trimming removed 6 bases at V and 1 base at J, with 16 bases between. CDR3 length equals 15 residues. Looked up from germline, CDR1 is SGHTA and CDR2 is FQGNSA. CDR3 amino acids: CASSHLGSQSYEQYF. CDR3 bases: TGTGCCAGCAGTCATCTGGGCAGTCAGTCCTACGAGCAGTACTTC.

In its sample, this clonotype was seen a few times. The CDR3 DNA reads as TGCGCCAGCACCTCGGCGACTAGCGACCCCTACGAGCAGTACTTC. Encoded protein: CASTSATSDPYEQYF. V gene TRBV4-1 combines with J gene TRBJ2-7; 8 bases are a match to TRBD2. The CDR3 loop spans 15 amino acids. The V segment lost 7 bases and the J segment 2 bases; nucleotides outside the gene matches: 10. Germline CDR1 reads MGHRA; CDR2 reads YSYEKL.